These 2 T cell receptor beta chains were all obtained from the same sample, sequenced in a study of T-cell reconstitution after alpha-beta-depleted transplantation in children. The TCRbeta library incorporated unique molecular identifiers. TCRdb itself ran the PCR reads through MiXCR, one entry per CDR3 protein. The table lists about 200,000 distinct CDR3 sequences, roughly 15% of them singletons. Sequenced here: PBMCs from the stem cell graft donor, sampled from the stem cell graft. The source of these receptors is a human donor who donated a stem cell graft to a child with acute lymphoblastic leukemia.

This clonotype was recorded at least ten times. The rearrangement links TRBV5-1 to TRBJ2-5; 7 bases line up with TRBD2. The CDR3 is 14 residues long. Trimming took 2 bases from V and 4 from J; bases not matched to a gene: 5. Per the germline V gene, CDR1 is SGHRS and CDR2 is YFSETQ. CDR3 in DNA: TGCGCCAGCAGCTTCGGGAGGCCCGGAGAGACCCAGTACTTC. This translates into CASSFGRPGETQYF. Full variable domain (missing parts from reference TRBV5-1 and TRBJ2-5): KAGVTQTPRYLIKTRGQQVTLSCSPISGHRSVSWYQQTPGQGLQFLFEYFSETQRNKGNFPGRFSGRQFSNSRSEMNVSTLELGDSALYLCASSFGRPGETQYFGPGTRLLVL.

For this clonotype: A read error may produce the germline difference seen at one junction end. In DNA form, the CDR3 reads TGTGCCATCAGTTTAGGGGTAGGGGGACGAGGGGGGAGGACTGAAGCTTTCTTT. Its translation: CAISLGVGGRGGRTEAFF. The rearrangement links TRBV2 to TRBJ1-1; tentatively, D is TRBD1 (6 bases). This CDR3 contains 18 residues. Germline lookup yields CDR1 SNHLY and CDR2 FYNNEI.